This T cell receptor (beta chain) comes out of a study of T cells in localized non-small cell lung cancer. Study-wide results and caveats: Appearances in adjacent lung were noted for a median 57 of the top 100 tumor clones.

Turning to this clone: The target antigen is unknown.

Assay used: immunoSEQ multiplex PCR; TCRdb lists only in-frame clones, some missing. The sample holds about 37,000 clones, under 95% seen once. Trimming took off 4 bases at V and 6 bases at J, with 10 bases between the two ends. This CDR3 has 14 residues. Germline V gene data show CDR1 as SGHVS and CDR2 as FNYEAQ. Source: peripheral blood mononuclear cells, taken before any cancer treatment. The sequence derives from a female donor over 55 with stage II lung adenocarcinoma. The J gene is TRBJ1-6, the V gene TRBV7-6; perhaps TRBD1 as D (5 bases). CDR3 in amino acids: CASSSRQTNSPLHF. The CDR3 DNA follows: TGTGCCAGCAGCTCGAGACAGACTAATTCACCCCTCCACTTT.